Below, 21 T cell receptor beta chains from the same sample are listed, as sequenced in a study of blood T cell repertoires in COVID-19. TCRdb keeps only in-frame clones here, not all; method: immunoSEQ multiplex PCR. Of some 190,000 clones listed, roughly 84% were seen once; the top ten hold approximately 5%. Material for sequencing was peripheral blood. The receptor source for this set is an elderly woman with acute or convalescent COVID-19.

The chain carries TRBV5-4 and TRBJ1-1; unclear D gene. Germline V gene data show CDR1 as SGHNT and CDR2 as YYREEE (reference sequence). V was pared by 3 bases and J by 1 base, with 7 bases between. CDR3 length: 13 residues. As DNA, the CDR3 is TGTGCCAGCAGCTCAACGAGGAACACTGAAGCTTTCTTT. It encodes CASSSTRNTEAFF.

The CDR3 loop reads CAISGVESNQPQHF. Written as DNA, the CDR3 is TGTGCCATCAGTGGGGTGGAGAGCAATCAGCCCCAGCATTTT. This sequence joins TRBV10-3 and TRBJ1-5, with unresolved D. Per the germline V gene, CDR1 is ENHRY and CDR2 is SYGVKD. Trimming took off 4 bases at V and 1 base at J, with 8 bases between the two ends. This CDR3 is built from 14 residues.

V usage is TRBV12-3 or TRBV12-4 and J usage is TRBJ2-1; possible D gene TRBD2, 5 bases. Trimming took off 5 bases at V and 6 bases at J, with 11 bases between the two ends. CDR3 length equals 13 residues. The CDR3 DNA follows: TGTGCCAGCAGTCGTTACGAGGGCAATGAGCAGTTCTTC. It encodes CASSRYEGNEQFF.

The chain links TRBV4-3 to TRBJ2-7, with a tentative D call TRBD1 (5 bases). The CDR3 is made up of 16 amino acids. V lost 0 bases to trimming and J lost 4 bases, with 16 bases between them. Germline V CDR1 and CDR2: LGHNA, YSLEER. CDR3 sequence reads: CASSQDLRRQSYEQYF. CDR3 nucleotides: TGCGCCAGCAGCCAAGATTTAAGGAGACAGTCGTACGAGCAGTACTTC.

The J gene is TRBJ2-3, the V gene TRBV11-3; the match to TRBD2 covers 9 bases. Germline loops: CDR1 SGHNT, CDR2 YENEEA. The CDR3 has 16 residues. J lost 4 bases, V lost 3 bases, and 8 bases had no gene match. Written as DNA, the CDR3 is TGTGCCAGCAGCTTTCGTCTTAGCGGGAGCGCAGATACGCAGTATTTT. Protein sequence: CASSFRLSGSADTQYF.

This clone came up once. The chain couples TRBV5-4 to TRBJ2-3, with 8 positions matching TRBD2. The trim removed 0 bases at V and 6 bases at J, leaving 6 bases unmatched. CDR3 length equals 15 residues. Germline CDR1 reads SGHNT; CDR2 reads YYREEE (reference sequence). The CDR3, as DNA: TGTGCCAGCAGCTTGGCGGGAGGGCCGTCGGATACGCAGTATTTT. Translating it yields CASSLAGGPSDTQYF.

A single count supports this clone. The chain combines TRBV4-3 with TRBJ1-2, with 7 nucleotides matching TRBD1. J lost 10 bases, V lost 4 bases, and 21 bases had no gene match. The CDR3 is made up of 17 amino acids. Germline V lookup: CDR1 LGHNA, CDR2 YSLEER. CDR3 sequence reads: CASSRNTPPTGLLFYTF. The CDR3 DNA sequence: TGCGCCAGCAGCCGAAACACCCCCCCGACAGGGCTACTCTTCTACACCTTC.

The chain carries TRBV12-3 or TRBV12-4 and TRBJ1-1; no clear D. This CDR3 has 11 residues. The V gene lost 8 bases and the J gene lost 7 bases, with 11 bases spanning the gap. The CDR3 nucleotides are TGTGCCAGCGGAGGGATTGGTGAAGCTTTCTTT. Protein product: CASGGIGEAFF.

The chain combines TRBV27 with TRBJ1-6; D is unresolved. The CDR3 consists of 15 residues. The germline V gene encodes CDR1 MNHEY and CDR2 SMNVEV (reference sequence). The V gene lost 8 bases and the J gene lost 0 bases, with 11 bases spanning the gap. For the CDR3, the DNA is TGTGCCAGCTCTTCGAGGAGCTCCTATAATTCACCCCTCCACTTT. This codes for CASSSRSSYNSPLHF.

The chain employs TRBV12-5 and TRBJ1-2, with TRBD1 matching over 10 bases. The CDR3 loop spans 15 amino acids. J gave up 8 bases and V 1 base, and 7 bases lay outside the gene matches. Per the germline V gene, CDR1 is LGHNT and CDR2 is FRNRAP. The CDR3 DNA is TGTGCTAGTGGTTTGGGTGGGACAGGGGCCGACGGCTACACCTTC. It specifies CASGLGGTGADGYTF.

The rearrangement links TRBV12-5 to TRBJ2-5; 13 nucleotides align to TRBD2. Trimming took 1 base from V and 5 from J; bases not matched to a gene: 10. The CDR3 sequence is 18 residues long. CDR1 is LGHNT and CDR2 is FRNRAP in the germline V gene. The chain's CDR3 is CASGLGQGLAGARETQYF. CDR3 in DNA: TGTGCTAGTGGTTTGGGGCAAGGACTAGCGGGAGCTCGGGAGACCCAGTACTTC.

The DNA of the CDR3 is TGCGCCAGCAGCCGGGGGGGTATAGTGAACACTGAAGCTTTCTTT. Residues: CASSRGGIVNTEAFF. The chain joins TRBV4-1 to TRBJ1-1, with TRBD1 as a possible D gene (5 bases). CDR1 and CDR2 (germline): MGHRA, YSYEKL. The CDR3 sequence is 15 residues long. V lost 4 bases and J 0 bases, leaving 12 bases between the germline ends.

A few counts support this clone. The chain carries TRBV18 and TRBJ2-1; 7 nucleotides line up with TRBD1. Per germline, CDR1 KGHSH and CDR2 LQKENI. CDR3 size: 14 residues. V shed 5 bases and J 6 bases; nucleotides not matched to a gene: 7. The DNA of the CDR3 is TGTGCCAGCTCATTACCCCGACAGGGCAATGAGCAGTTCTTC. Translating gives CASSLPRQGNEQFF.

The chain carries TRBV2 and TRBJ2-1; 9 bases fit TRBD1. The CDR3 extends over 12 amino acids. V was pared by 8 bases and J by 10 bases, with 6 bases of the junction left unmatched. Germline CDR1 SNHLY, CDR2 FYNNEI. The CDR3 DNA is TGTGCCAGCGGCACAGGGGGCTGGGAGCAGTTCTTC. It codes for CASGTGGWEQFF.

This chain connects TRBV7-2 to TRBJ2-3; 8 nucleotides line up with TRBD1. V was clipped by 5 bases and J by 5 bases; unmatched bases: 9. The CDR3 is 15 amino acids. Germline CDR1 reads SGHTA; CDR2 reads FQGNSA. This CDR3 reads CASSPHGQGKDTQYF. The DNA of the CDR3 is TGTGCCAGCAGCCCCCACGGACAGGGTAAAGATACGCAGTATTTT.

The chain employs TRBV11-2 and TRBJ2-3; D perhaps matches TRBD1 (5 bases). Trimming took off 3 bases at V and 4 bases at J, with 14 bases between the two ends. Germline V lookup: CDR1 SGHAT, CDR2 FQNNGV. The CDR3 is 15 amino acids. The CDR3 reads CASSFRQGGSDTQYF. For the CDR3, the DNA is TGTGCCAGCAGCTTCAGGCAGGGTGGGTCAGATACGCAGTATTTT. The whole variable domain, remainder taken from reference TRBV11-2 and TRBJ2-3, is EAGVAQSPRYKIIEKRQSVAFWCNPISGHATLYWYQQILGQGPKLLIQFQNNGVVDDSQLPKDRFSAERLKGVDSTLKIQPAKLEDSAVYLCASSFRQGGSDTQYFGPGTRLTVL.

V and J are TRBV5-8 and TRBJ2-7; no clear D. The CDR3 is 14 residues long. Trimming pared 7 bases from V and 2 bases from J, leaving 16 bases between. Per the germline V gene, CDR1 is SGHTS and CDR2 is YDEGEE. The CDR3 sequence is CASRRPSGAYEQYF. The CDR3 DNA reads TGTGCCAGCCGCCGGCCTAGTGGAGCCTACGAGCAGTACTTC.

Concerning this clone itself: Within the sample, other DNA sequences also encode this same CDR3. The V call is TRBV9, the J call TRBJ1-3, with D hard to call. V was cut by 4 bases and J by 0 bases, with 8 bases left in between. CDR1 is SGDLS and CDR2 is YYNGEE in the germline V gene. The CDR3 loop spans 14 amino acids. In nucleotides, the CDR3 is TGTGCCAGCAGCCCTGGGAGCTCTGGAAACACCATATATTTT. As protein: CASSPGSSGNTIYF.

This chain uses TRBV6-5 with TRBJ1-6; 10 nucleotides line up with TRBD1. This CDR3 spans 16 amino acids. V gave up 2 bases and J gave up 10 bases; unmatched junction bases: 8. From germline, CDR1 is MNHEY and CDR2 SVGAGI. CDR3 amino acids: CASSYQGTGAGSPLHF. The DNA of the CDR3 is TGTGCCAGCAGTTACCAGGGGACAGGGGCTGGATCACCCCTCCACTTT.

This chain uses TRBV19 with TRBJ2-6; D gene uncertain. The germline V gene has CDR1 LNHDA and CDR2 SQIVND (reference sequence). Trimming took 6 bases from V and 2 from J, leaving 14 bases between them. The CDR3 length is 16 residues. The CDR3 DNA sequence: TGTGCCAGTAGAAACCCCTTGGGCGCTGGGGCCAACGTCCTGACTTTC. It encodes CASRNPLGAGANVLTF.

V usage is TRBV7-6 and J usage is TRBJ2-4, with 8 bases matching TRBD1. The germline gives CDR1 SGHVS, CDR2 FNYEAQ. The length of the CDR3 is 16 residues. The junction had 7 bases not matched to a gene; V was cut back by 1 base and J by 5 bases. The CDR3 loop is CASSLGPTGAENIQYF. The CDR3 nucleotides are TGTGCCAGCAGCTTAGGTCCGACAGGGGCTGAAAACATTCAGTACTTC.